The source of this T cell receptor (beta chain) is a study of blood T cell repertoires in COVID-19. Study-wide context: COVID-19 samples from acute and convalescent phases originated in the United States, Italy and Spain.

With 4 bases clipped from V and 7 bases from J, the junction kept 2 bases outside the gene matches. The CDR3 has 13 amino acids. Germline V lookup: CDR1 SGHTA, CDR2 FQGTGA. Individuals drawn from around 25 US areas were roughly 18 to 95 years old. The table came from immunoSEQ multiplex PCR; TCRdb's copy has only in-frame clones and leaves some out. Here the sample spans approximately 200,000 clones, roughly 83% being singletons. The sequencing input was PBMCs or T cells enriched from blood (not recorded which). This chain uses TRBV7-3 with TRBJ1-5, with 9 bases identical to TRBD1. The receptor was derived from a woman in her thirties who had recovered from COVID-19. This chain's CDR3 is CASSSDRGQPQHF. The CDR3 coding sequence is TGTGCCAGCAGCTCGGACAGGGGCCAGCCCCAGCATTTT.